This TCR beta chain emerged from a study of blood T cells in healthy people across ages. Study-wide points: Strong correlation existed between TCR beta diversity and naive T cell percentage. Naive CD4+ cells and diversity were both higher in long-lived donors than in aged donors. Using unsorted PBMCs precluded a conclusive naive versus antigen-experienced comparison. Nothing was known about donor CMV status, and this possibly confounded expanded clonotype changes.

V lost 6 bases and J 8 bases, leaving 17 bases between the germline ends. CDR3 length equals 14 residues. Using a J-beta primer mix together with a sample-barcoded 5' primer, a second PCR was run for roughly 7 to 12 cycles. Using its own MiXCR run on the 5' RACE reads, TCRdb lists one record per CDR3 protein. The sample consists of fewer than 700,000 distinct CDR3 sequences, roughly 43% of them appearing once. Notes on this clonotype: Its antigen is still unknown.

The V call is TRBV12-3 or TRBV12-4, the J call TRBJ2-1, with D perhaps matching TRBD2 (5 bases). Material for sequencing was blood. The clonotype comes from an elderly man in good health. The CDR3 loop reads CASSLRTGSYEQFF. In DNA form, the CDR3 reads TGTGCCAGCAGCCTCCGGACTGGAAGTTATGAGCAGTTCTTC.